The 10 T cell receptor beta chains reported below all come from one sample, sequenced in a study of blood T cell repertoires in COVID-19. Data came from immunoSEQ multiplex PCR; TCRdb stores just in-frame clones and leaves some out. The sample records more than 350,000 clones, roughly 90% being singletons. The material sequenced was peripheral blood. The source of these receptors is a woman in her 30s with COVID-19, enrolled during active disease.

The rearrangement links TRBV19 to TRBJ1-4; D unclear. The CDR3 is made up of 15 amino acids. Germline V CDR1 and CDR2: LNHDA, SQIVND (reference sequence). With 3 bases removed from V and 2 bases from J, the gap between germline ends came to 10 bases. For the CDR3, the DNA is TGTGCCAGTAGTATCTTGGCGACTACTAATGAAAAACTGTTTTTT. Translation: CASSILATTNEKLFF.

V and J are TRBV11-3 and TRBJ2-5; perhaps TRBD2 as D (7 bases). The germline gives CDR1 SGHNT, CDR2 YENEEA. This CDR3 comprises 14 residues. The V end lost 5 bases, the J end lost 6 bases, and 16 bases lay between the germline ends. The CDR3 reads CASSPGEGVKTQYF. DNA of the CDR3: TGTGCCAGCAGCCCCGGGGAGGGGGTAAAGACCCAGTACTTC.

The chain uses TRBV6-5 and TRBJ2-5, with 13 bases that match TRBD2. CDR1 is MNHEY, CDR2 SVGAGI, per germline. V shed 6 bases, J shed 4 bases, and the junction held 5 bases outside the gene matches. The CDR3 has 15 residues. Here the CDR3 reads CASRRTSGGRETQYF. Here the CDR3 DNA reads TGTGCCAGCAGGCGGACTAGCGGGGGTCGAGAGACCCAGTACTTC.

This sequence joins TRBV6-5 and TRBJ2-7, with a weak D call TRBD2 (5 bases). This CDR3 has 11 residues. V shed 11 bases and J shed 5 bases, with 13 bases lying between them. Looked up from germline, CDR1 is MNHEY and CDR2 is SVGAGI. CDR3 region: CASGVGNEQYF. CDR3 coding DNA: TGTGCCTCCGGGGTAGGTAACGAGCAGTACTTC.

The rearrangement uses TRBV19 and TRBJ2-7; TRBD1 matches 9 bases. The CDR3 runs 15 residues. Germline-derived CDR1 and CDR2 are LNHDA and SQIVND (reference sequence). V was clipped by 10 bases and J by 5 bases; unmatched bases: 15. The CDR3 DNA is TGTGCCACCCGCCGGGGGGACAGGGATATCCACGAGCAGTACTTC. It encodes CATRRGDRDIHEQYF.

The V gene is TRBV7-9, the J gene TRBJ2-1; possibly TRBD2 for D (5 bases). The CDR3 loop spans 12 amino acids. The V and J ends lost 5 bases and 11 bases respectively, with 13 bases between them. Per germline, CDR1 SEHNR and CDR2 FQNEAQ (reference sequence). Here the CDR3 reads CASSPQEGQQFF. In DNA, the CDR3 is TGTGCCAGCAGCCCACAAGAGGGCCAGCAGTTCTTC.

J is TRBJ2-7 and V is TRBV4-1, with TRBD1 matching 8 bases. CDR3 length equals 15 residues. Per germline, CDR1 MGHRA and CDR2 YSYEKL. Trimming at V came to 0 bases and at J to 7 bases, leaving 8 bases not matched to a gene. The chain's CDR3 is CASSQDPARGLEQYF. The CDR3 nucleotides are TGCGCCAGCAGCCAAGATCCGGCCAGGGGGCTGGAGCAGTACTTC.

The chain recombines TRBV5-4 with TRBJ1-1; D is unclear. V lost 2 bases to trimming and J lost 6 bases, with 14 bases between them. Germline V gene sequence: CDR1 SGHNT, CDR2 YYREEE (reference sequence). This CDR3 contains 14 residues. CDR3 region: CASSFTPEAAEAFF. CDR3 nucleotides: TGTGCCAGCAGCTTCACCCCCGAGGCCGCTGAAGCTTTCTTT.

The chain carries TRBV9 and TRBJ2-1; 8 bases line up with TRBD2. V shed 1 base and J 4 bases; nucleotides not matched to a gene: 4. This CDR3 is 15 amino acids long. Germline V lookup: CDR1 SGDLS, CDR2 YYNGEE. The DNA for the CDR3 is TGTGCCAGCAGCGTAACGGTAGCGGGGTACAATGAGCAGTTCTTC. This sequence encodes CASSVTVAGYNEQFF.

The chain joins TRBV7-6 to TRBJ2-1, with 8 bases that match TRBD2. From germline, CDR1 is SGHVS and CDR2 FNYEAQ. CDR3 length: 14 amino acids. J lost 4 bases, V lost 5 bases, and 4 bases had no gene match. CDR3 region: CASSRIAGYNEQFF. The CDR3 nucleotides are TGTGCCAGCAGCCGAATAGCGGGATACAATGAGCAGTTCTTC.